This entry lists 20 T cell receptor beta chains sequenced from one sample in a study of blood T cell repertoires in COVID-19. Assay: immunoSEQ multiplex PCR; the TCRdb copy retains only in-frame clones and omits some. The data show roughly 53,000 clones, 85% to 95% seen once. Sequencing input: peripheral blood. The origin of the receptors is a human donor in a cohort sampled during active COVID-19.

CDR3 coding DNA: TGTGCCAGCAGCTCCCCTCGTGGGGGGGCAGGCCATGAGCAGTTCTTC. This codes for CASSSPRGGAGHEQFF. The chain carries TRBV11-2 and TRBJ2-1; tentative D call: TRBD2 (7 bases). This CDR3 is built from 16 residues. Germline-derived CDR1 and CDR2 are SGHAT and FQNNGV. Trimming stripped 4 bases from V and 8 bases from J, with 21 bases between.

The CDR3 loop is CASSMRVDSYEQYF. In DNA form, the CDR3 reads TGTGCCAGCAGCATGCGGGTGGACAGCTACGAGCAGTACTTC. The V and J genes are TRBV11-2 and TRBJ2-7; TRBD1 is a possible D gene (6 bases). The germline gives CDR1 SGHAT, CDR2 FQNNGV. The CDR3 is 14 residues long. V was trimmed by 5 bases and J by 3 bases, leaving 14 bases between them.

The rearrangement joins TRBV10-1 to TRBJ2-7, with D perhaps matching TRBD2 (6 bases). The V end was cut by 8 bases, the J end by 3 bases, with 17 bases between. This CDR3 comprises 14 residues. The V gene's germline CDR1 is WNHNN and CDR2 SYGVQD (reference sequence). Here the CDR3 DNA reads TGCGCCAGCGGGCGGGGTGGCTCCCTCTACGAGCAGTACGTC. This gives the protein CASGRGGSLYEQYV.

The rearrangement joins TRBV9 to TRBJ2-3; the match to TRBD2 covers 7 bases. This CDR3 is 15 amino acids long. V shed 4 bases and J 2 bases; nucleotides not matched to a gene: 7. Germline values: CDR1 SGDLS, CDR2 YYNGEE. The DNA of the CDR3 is TGTGCCAGCAGCTGGTCGGGGGGTTCCACAGATACGCAGTATTTT. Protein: CASSWSGGSTDTQYF.

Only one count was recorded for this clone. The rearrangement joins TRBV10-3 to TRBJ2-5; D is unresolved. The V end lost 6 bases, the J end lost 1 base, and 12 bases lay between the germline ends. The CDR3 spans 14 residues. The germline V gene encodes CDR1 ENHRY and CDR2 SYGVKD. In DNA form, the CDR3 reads TGTGCCATCAGCCCCATGTACGGCCAAGAGACCCAGTACTTC. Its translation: CAISPMYGQETQYF.

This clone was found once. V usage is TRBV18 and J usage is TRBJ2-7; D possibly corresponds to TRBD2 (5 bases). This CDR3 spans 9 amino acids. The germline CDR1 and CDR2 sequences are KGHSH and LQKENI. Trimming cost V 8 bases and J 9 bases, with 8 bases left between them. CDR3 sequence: CASPEVQYV. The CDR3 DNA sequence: TGTGCCAGCCCGGAGGTGCAGTACGTC.

The CDR3: CASSEALGDEKLFF. The CDR3 DNA sequence: TGTGCCAGCAGTGAAGCGCTAGGGGATGAAAAACTGTTTTTT. V is TRBV2 and J is TRBJ1-4; weak D call: TRBD1 (5 bases). The germline V and J ends were trimmed by 0 bases and 6 bases, with 8 bases remaining between them. Germline lookup yields CDR1 SNHLY and CDR2 FYNNEI. The CDR3 totals 14 residues.

As DNA, the CDR3 is TGTGCCAGCAGCCCTGCGGACAGGGGTTGGAACACTGAAGCTTTCTTT. Its protein is CASSPADRGWNTEAFF. The V and J genes are TRBV5-6 and TRBJ1-1, with 9 positions matching TRBD1. The V segment lost 4 bases and the J segment 1 base; nucleotides outside the gene matches: 8. The V gene's germline CDR1 is SGHDT and CDR2 YYEEEE. The length of the CDR3 is 16 residues. The variable domain in full, completed from reference TRBV5-6 and TRBJ1-1, reads DAGVTQSPTHLIKTRGQQVTLRCSPKSGHDTVSWYQQALGQGPQFIFQYYEEEERQRGNFPDRFSGHQFPNYSSELNVNALLLGDSALYLCASSPADRGWNTEAFFGQGTRLTVV.

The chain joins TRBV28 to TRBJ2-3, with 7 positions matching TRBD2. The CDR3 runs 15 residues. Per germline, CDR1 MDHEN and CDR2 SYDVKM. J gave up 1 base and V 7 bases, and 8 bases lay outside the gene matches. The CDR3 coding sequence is TGTGCCAGCACCTCTCGTCGGGGGGGCACAGATACGCAGTATTTT. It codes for CASTSRRGGTDTQYF.

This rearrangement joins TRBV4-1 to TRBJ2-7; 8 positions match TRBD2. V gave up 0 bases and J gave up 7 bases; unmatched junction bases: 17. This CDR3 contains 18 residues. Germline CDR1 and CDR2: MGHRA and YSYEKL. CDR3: CASSQDRRGAGAGGEQYF. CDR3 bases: TGCGCCAGCAGCCAAGATCGCCGGGGAGCGGGGGCGGGCGGGGAGCAGTACTTC.

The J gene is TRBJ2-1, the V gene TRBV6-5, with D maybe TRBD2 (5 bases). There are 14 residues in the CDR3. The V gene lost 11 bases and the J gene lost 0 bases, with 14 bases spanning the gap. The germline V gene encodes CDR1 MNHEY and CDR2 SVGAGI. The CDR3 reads CALTAAASYNEQFF. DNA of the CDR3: TGTGCCCTAACAGCAGCGGCCTCCTACAATGAGCAGTTCTTC.

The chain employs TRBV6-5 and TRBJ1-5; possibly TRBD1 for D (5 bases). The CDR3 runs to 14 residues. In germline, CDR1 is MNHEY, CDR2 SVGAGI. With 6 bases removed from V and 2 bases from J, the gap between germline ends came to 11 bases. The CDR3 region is CASSKGFGNQPQHF. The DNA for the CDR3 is TGTGCCAGCAGCAAGGGGTTCGGCAATCAGCCCCAGCATTTT.

This chain's CDR3 is CASSLGLGNTIYF. Here the CDR3 DNA reads TGTGCCAGCAGCCTGGGACTGGGAAACACCATATATTTT. This sequence joins TRBV5-5 and TRBJ1-3; D is possibly TRBD1 (5 bases). CDR3 length: 13 amino acids. V was clipped by 4 bases and J by 4 bases, with 9 bases between them. From germline, CDR1 is SGHKS and CDR2 YYEKEE (reference sequence).

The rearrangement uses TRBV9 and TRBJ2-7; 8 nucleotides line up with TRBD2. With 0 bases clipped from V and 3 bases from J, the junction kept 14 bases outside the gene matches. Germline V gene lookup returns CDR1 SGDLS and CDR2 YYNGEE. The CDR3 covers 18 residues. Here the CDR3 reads CASSVVERELNPNYEQYV. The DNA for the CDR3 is TGTGCCAGCAGCGTAGTTGAGCGGGAGTTGAACCCAAACTACGAGCAGTACGTC.

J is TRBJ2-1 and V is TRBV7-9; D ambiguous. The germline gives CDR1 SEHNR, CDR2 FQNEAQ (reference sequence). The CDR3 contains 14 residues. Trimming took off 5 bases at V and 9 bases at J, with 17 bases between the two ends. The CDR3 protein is CASSPDTFTGEQFF. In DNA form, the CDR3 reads TGTGCCAGCAGCCCCGATACTTTTACTGGTGAGCAGTTCTTC.

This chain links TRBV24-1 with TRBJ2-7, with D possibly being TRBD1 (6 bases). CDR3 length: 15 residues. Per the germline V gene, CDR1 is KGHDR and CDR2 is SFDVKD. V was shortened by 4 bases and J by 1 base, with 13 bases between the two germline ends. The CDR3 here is CATSETGQSSYEQYF. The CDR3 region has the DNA TGTGCCACCAGTGAGACTGGACAGAGTTCCTACGAGCAGTACTTC.

The CDR3 nucleotides are TGTGCCAGCAGCTTGGTCAGAACTGAAGCTTTCTTT. It encodes CASSLVRTEAFF. This chain links TRBV5-8 with TRBJ1-1; D is undetermined. Trimming cost V 0 bases and J 5 bases, with 5 bases left between them. Germline lookup yields CDR1 SGHTS and CDR2 YDEGEE. The CDR3 extends over 12 amino acids.

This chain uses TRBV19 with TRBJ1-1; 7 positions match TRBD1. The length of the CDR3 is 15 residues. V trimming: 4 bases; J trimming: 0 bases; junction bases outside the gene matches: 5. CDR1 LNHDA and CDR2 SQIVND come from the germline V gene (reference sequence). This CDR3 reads CASSTRTGLNTEAFF. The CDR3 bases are TGTGCCAGTAGTACACGGACAGGATTGAACACTGAAGCTTTCTTT.

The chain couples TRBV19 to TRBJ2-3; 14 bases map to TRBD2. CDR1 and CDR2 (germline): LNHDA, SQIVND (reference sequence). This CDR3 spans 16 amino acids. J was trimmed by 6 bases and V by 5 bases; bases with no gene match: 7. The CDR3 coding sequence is TGTGCCAGTAGTCCGACTAGCGGGGGGGCAGTGGATACGCAGTATTTT. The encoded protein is CASSPTSGGAVDTQYF.

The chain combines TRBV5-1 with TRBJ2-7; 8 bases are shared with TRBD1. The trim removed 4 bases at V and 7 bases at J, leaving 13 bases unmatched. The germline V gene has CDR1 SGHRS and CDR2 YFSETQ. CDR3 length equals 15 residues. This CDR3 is CASSPWAQGAREQYF. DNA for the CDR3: TGCGCCAGCAGCCCGTGGGCTCAGGGGGCGCGTGAGCAGTACTTC.